The 17 T cell receptor beta chains given below trace back to one sample, sequenced in a study of blood T cell repertoires in COVID-19. Generated by immunoSEQ multiplex PCR, the TCRdb table keeps only in-frame clones and is missing some. Of roughly 300,000 clones listed, roughly nine tenths are singletons. Sequenced sample: peripheral blood. The receptors originated from a young woman with COVID-19, enrolled during active disease.

This chain joins TRBV27 and TRBJ1-2, with unresolved D. Trimming left V 0 bases short and J 6 bases short, with 5 bases between. The CDR3 sequence is 12 residues long. CDR1 and CDR2 (germline): MNHEY, SMNVEV (reference sequence). The CDR3 reads CASSLSGNGYTF. CDR3 sequence (DNA): TGTGCCAGCAGTTTATCCGGGAATGGCTACACCTTC.

The chain employs TRBV7-9 and TRBJ2-3, with D hard to call. Germline V gene sequence: CDR1 SEHNR, CDR2 FQNEAQ (reference sequence). V gave up 5 bases and J gave up 3 bases, with 6 bases separating them. This CDR3 contains 12 residues. Here the CDR3 DNA reads TGTGCCAGCAGCCTCTTTACAGATACGCAGTATTTT. Its protein product is CASSLFTDTQYF.

The V and J genes are TRBV29-1 and TRBJ1-2; 8 bases match TRBD1. The CDR3 is 12 residues long. Germline CDR1 is SQVTM and CDR2 is ANQGSEA. With V trimmed by 8 bases and J by 4 bases, 6 bases remained unmatched. CDR3 nucleotides: TGCAGCTTTCTCGACAGGGGCTATGGCTACACCTTC. It encodes CSFLDRGYGYTF.

The V gene is TRBV28, the J gene TRBJ2-1, with D possibly being TRBD2 (6 bases). V lost 5 bases and J lost 1, with 15 bases in between. The CDR3 consists of 16 residues. The germline V gene encodes CDR1 MDHEN and CDR2 SYDVKM. CDR3 in amino acids: CASSTPSVVSYNEQFF. As DNA, the CDR3 is TGTGCCAGCAGTACTCCTAGCGTGGTTTCCTACAATGAGCAGTTCTTC. Drawing the rest from reference TRBV28 and TRBJ2-1, the complete variable domain is DVKVTQSSRYLVKRTGEKVFLECVQDMDHENMFWYRQDPGLGLRLIYFSYDVKMKEKGDIPEGYSVSREKKERFSLILESASTNQTSMYLCASSTPSVVSYNEQFFGPGTRLTVL.

The chain has TRBV27 and TRBJ1-5; D may be TRBD1 (5 bases). CDR1 MNHEY and CDR2 SMNVEV come from the germline V gene (reference sequence). Trimming left V 6 bases short and J 6 bases short, with 9 bases between. This CDR3 region has 12 residues. The CDR3 nucleotides read TGTGCCAGCAGCCCGGGGGTTCAGCCCCAGCATTTT. This gives the protein CASSPGVQPQHF.

A few counts support this clone. The rearrangement joins TRBV7-9 to TRBJ1-5; 11 nucleotides match TRBD1. The CDR3 sequence is 16 residues long. J gave up 4 bases and V 6 bases, and 8 bases lay outside the gene matches. Per germline, CDR1 SEHNR and CDR2 FQNEAQ (reference sequence). The CDR3 region is CASSSGTGGRNQPQHF. For the CDR3, the DNA is TGTGCCAGCAGTTCCGGGACAGGGGGAAGAAATCAGCCCCAGCATTTT. Together with reference TRBV7-9 and TRBJ1-5, the CDR3 gives the full variable domain: DTGVSQNPRHKITKRGQNVTFRCDPISEHNRLYWYRQTLGQGPEFLTYFQNEAQLEKSRLLSDRFSAERPKGSFSTLEIQRTEQGDSAMYLCASSSGTGGRNQPQHFGDGTRLSIL.

The CDR3 bases are TGTGCCAGCAGTTCAGGGCCTCCCGACTATGGCTACACCTTC. Amino acid sequence: CASSSGPPDYGYTF. This sequence joins TRBV11-3 and TRBJ1-2; perhaps TRBD1 as D (5 bases). CDR3 length equals 14 residues. Germline V gives CDR1 SGHNT, CDR2 YENEEA. V shed 6 bases and J shed 3 bases, with 14 bases lying between them.

This chain joins TRBV28 and TRBJ2-7; D gene ambiguous. The V gene's germline CDR1 is MDHEN and CDR2 SYDVKM. CDR3 length: 11 residues. Trimming stripped 5 bases from V and 4 bases from J, with 6 bases between. CDR3 sequence (DNA): TGTGCCAGCAGTATCCTATACGAGCAGTACTTC. It translates to CASSILYEQYF.

This clone was counted once. The chain carries TRBV28 and TRBJ1-4; possible D gene TRBD1, 5 bases. The germline V gene encodes CDR1 MDHEN and CDR2 SYDVKM. V lost 3 bases to trimming and J lost 3 bases, with 11 bases between them. The CDR3 loop spans 15 amino acids. DNA of the CDR3: TGTGCCAGCAGTTTTGGGGGGACGCCTAATGAAAAACTGTTTTTT. This encodes CASSFGGTPNEKLFF.

This chain links TRBV5-1 with TRBJ1-1, with D hard to call. Germline CDR1 is SGHRS and CDR2 is YFSETQ. CDR3 size: 14 residues. The V end lost 0 bases, the J end lost 6 bases, and 12 bases lay between the germline ends. CDR3 sequence (DNA): TGCGCCAGCAGCTTGGACGCTAGATCTTCTGAAGCTTTCTTT. Residues: CASSLDARSSEAFF.

The J gene is TRBJ2-5, the V gene TRBV27, with D perhaps matching TRBD1 (6 bases). Trimming left V 5 bases short and J 5 bases short, with 21 bases between. The CDR3 has 16 residues. Per germline, CDR1 MNHEY and CDR2 SMNVEV (reference sequence). CDR3 bases: TGTGCCAGCAGTCTGAGCCGGTGGGGGCCAGCCGAGACCCAGTACTTC. Translated, it gives CASSLSRWGPAETQYF.

The CDR3 sequence is CASRGRQDRSLISEKLFF. For the CDR3, the DNA is TGTGCCAGCAGGGGTAGACAGGATCGAAGCCTCATAAGTGAAAAACTGTTTTTT. The rearrangement joins TRBV2 to TRBJ1-4, with TRBD1 as a possible D gene (6 bases). V was pared by 6 bases and J by 7 bases, with 27 bases between. In germline, CDR1 is SNHLY, CDR2 FYNNEI. CDR3 length equals 18 residues.

CDR3: CATSDPGTSTDTQYF. The CDR3 DNA follows: TGTGCCACCAGTGATCCCGGGACTAGCACAGATACGCAGTATTTT. The chain is built from TRBV24-1 and TRBJ2-3, with D maybe TRBD2 (6 bases). The CDR3 spans 15 residues. Trimming took off 3 bases at V and 0 bases at J, with 9 bases between the two ends. Germline CDR1 and CDR2: KGHDR and SFDVKD.

V is TRBV5-8 and J is TRBJ2-7; possible D gene TRBD1, 6 bases. V was shortened by 1 base and J by 6 bases, with 17 bases between the two germline ends. This CDR3 contains 15 residues. In germline, CDR1 is SGHTS, CDR2 YDEGEE. The CDR3 loop is CASSLWDTPRSEQYF. CDR3 coding DNA: TGTGCCAGCAGCTTGTGGGACACCCCACGTTCCGAGCAGTACTTC.

The sample holds many counts of this clone. The rearrangement joins TRBV6-1 to TRBJ2-2; D is unclear. The CDR3 covers 13 residues. The germline V and J ends were trimmed by 1 base and 4 bases, with 4 bases remaining between them. Germline CDR1 and CDR2: MNHNS and SASEGT. CDR3: CASSEVSTGELFF. In nucleotides, the CDR3 is TGTGCCAGCAGTGAAGTCTCCACCGGGGAGCTGTTTTTT.

The chain links TRBV19 to TRBJ1-2; 8 bases are a match to TRBD1. This CDR3 is built from 14 residues. Germline-derived CDR1 and CDR2 are LNHDA and SQIVND (reference sequence). The trim removed 1 base at V and 3 bases at J, leaving 1 base unmatched. The CDR3 sequence: CASSIVQGDYGYTF. CDR3 in DNA: TGTGCCAGTAGTATAGTACAGGGGGACTATGGCTACACCTTC.

The rearrangement links TRBV27 to TRBJ1-6; 8 nucleotides match TRBD1. This CDR3 region has 17 residues. The V segment lost 5 bases and the J segment 9 bases; nucleotides outside the gene matches: 15. Germline-derived CDR1 and CDR2 are MNHEY and SMNVEV (reference sequence). The CDR3 coding sequence is TGTGCCAGCAGTCCCGGACAGGGTGAAGGATTAGGTTCACCCCTCCACTTT. This codes for CASSPGQGEGLGSPLHF.